These 17 T cell receptor beta chains were all obtained from the same sample, sequenced in a study of immune evolution from preneoplasia to lung adenocarcinoma. Some clones are missing from TCRdb's copy, which holds only in-frame ones; the method was immunoSEQ multiplex PCR. The sample includes over 3,500 clones, under 80% seen only once; the top ten take around 8%. Sequencing used FFPE lung adenocarcinoma in situ tissue. The receptor set was obtained from a person aged 60 to 85 with lung adenocarcinoma.

The CDR3: CASSLSGGANEQFF. The CDR3, as DNA: TGTGCCAGCAGCCTTAGCGGGGGGGCCAATGAGCAGTTCTTC. The V call is TRBV7-6, the J call TRBJ2-1, with 11 bases identical to TRBD2. Germline trimming cut 5 bases from V and 6 bases from J; bases unmatched to any gene: 3. CDR1 SGHVS and CDR2 FNYEAQ come from the germline V gene. There are 14 residues in the CDR3.

Only one count was recorded for this clone. The chain is built from TRBV28 and TRBJ2-1; 8 bases map to TRBD1. V shed 3 bases, J shed 7 bases, and the junction held 5 bases outside the gene matches. The CDR3 is 14 residues long. Germline V gene sequence: CDR1 MDHEN, CDR2 SYDVKM. The CDR3 reads CASSFEDRENEQFF. For the CDR3, the DNA is TGTGCCAGCAGTTTCGAGGACAGGGAGAATGAGCAGTTCTTC.

The chain combines TRBV5-4 with TRBJ2-7, with 8 bases fitting TRBD1. With 5 bases clipped from V and 0 bases from J, the junction kept 7 bases outside the gene matches. Germline CDR1 is SGHNT and CDR2 is YYREEE (reference sequence). CDR3 length: 15 residues. The CDR3, as DNA: TGTGCCAGCAGAAAGGACAGGGTTAGCTCCTACGAGCAGTACTTC. This gives the protein CASRKDRVSSYEQYF.

The CDR3 DNA reads TGTGCCAGCAGATCTAGAGGGGACGGTCCCGTTAACTATGGCTACACCTTC. Translating it yields CASRSRGDGPVNYGYTF. The J gene is TRBJ1-2, the V gene TRBV28, with D possibly TRBD1 on 5 matching bases. The CDR3 spans 17 residues. CDR1 and CDR2 (germline): MDHEN, SYDVKM. V dropped 6 bases and J dropped 1 base, with 21 bases sitting between them.

The chain combines TRBV27 with TRBJ2-5, with 8 bases aligning to TRBD2. The CDR3 is 14 amino acids. Germline-derived CDR1 and CDR2 are MNHEY and SMNVEV (reference sequence). V shed 4 bases, J shed 1 base, and the junction held 2 bases outside the gene matches. CDR3 sequence (DNA): TGTGCCAGCAGTTCTCGGGGGGGCCAAGAGACCCAGTACTTC. Residues: CASSSRGGQETQYF.

The chain joins TRBV25-1 to TRBJ2-7; no reliable D call. This CDR3 is 13 amino acids long. Germline CDR1 MGHDK, CDR2 SYGVNS. V lost 4 bases and J 2 bases, leaving 9 bases between the germline ends. CDR3 coding DNA: TGTGCCAGCAGTGCCACCGGTCCCTACGAGCAGTACTTC. It yields the protein CASSATGPYEQYF.

The chain joins TRBV11-3 to TRBJ1-2; D unclear. Germline V gene lookup returns CDR1 SGHNT and CDR2 YENEEA. V was cut by 5 bases and J by 0 bases, with 10 bases left in between. The CDR3 is made up of 14 amino acids. The CDR3 nucleotides read TGTGCCAGCAGCCCCGCCTCAGCTAACTATGGCTACACCTTC. Encoded protein: CASSPASANYGYTF.

This chain connects TRBV4-2 to TRBJ2-2; 9 nucleotides agree with TRBD2. Germline V CDR1 and CDR2: LGHNA, YNFKEQ. There are 15 residues in the CDR3. Trimming removed 4 bases from V and 4 bases from J; junction bases left unmatched: 4. CDR3 DNA: TGTGCCAGCAGCCCACTTAGCGGGGGCACCGGGGAGCTGTTTTTT. It translates to CASSPLSGGTGELFF.

The rearrangement links TRBV18 to TRBJ2-7, with 7 nucleotides matching TRBD1. This CDR3 region has 15 residues. Looked up from germline, CDR1 is KGHSH and CDR2 is LQKENI. V trimming: 2 bases; J trimming: 1 base; junction bases outside the gene matches: 5. CDR3 in amino acids: CASSPYGQESYEQYF. DNA of the CDR3: TGTGCCAGCTCACCATACGGACAGGAGTCCTACGAGCAGTACTTC.

This rearrangement joins TRBV6-1 to TRBJ1-5; the match to TRBD1 covers 9 bases. Germline values: CDR1 MNHNS, CDR2 SASEGT. V was pared by 7 bases and J by 0 bases, with 4 bases of the junction left unmatched. This CDR3 is 15 amino acids long. CDR3 loop: CASIKDRGSNQPQHF. CDR3 nucleotide sequence: TGTGCCAGCATTAAGGACAGGGGTAGCAATCAGCCCCAGCATTTT.

This chain uses TRBV2 with TRBJ2-1; D is undetermined. The CDR3 has 11 amino acids. Germline V gene sequence: CDR1 SNHLY, CDR2 FYNNEI. V was trimmed by 6 bases and J by 5 bases, leaving 5 bases between them. The CDR3 reads CASSDNNEQFF. CDR3 sequence (DNA): TGTGCCAGCAGCGACAACAATGAGCAGTTCTTC. The complete variable domain, with remaining parts taken from reference TRBV2 and TRBJ2-1, reads EPEVTQTPSHQVTQMGQEVILRCVPISNHLYFYWYRQILGQKVEFLVSFYNNEISEKSEIFDDQFSVERPDGSNFTLKIRSTKLEDSAMYFCASSDNNEQFFGPGTRLTVL.

The chain recombines TRBV5-4 with TRBJ2-5; D unresolved. The germline V gene encodes CDR1 SGHNT and CDR2 YYREEE (reference sequence). CDR3 length equals 15 residues. Trimming took 5 bases from V and 5 from J, leaving 19 bases between them. CDR3 DNA sequence: TGTGCCAGCAGTCCTGCGAGTCCATTCGGGGAGACCCAGTACTTC. The encoded protein is CASSPASPFGETQYF.

The chain combines TRBV7-3 with TRBJ1-1, with no clear D. CDR1 and CDR2 from the germline V gene are SGHTA and FQGTGA. V lost 1 base and J 8 bases, leaving 11 bases between the germline ends. This CDR3 region has 13 residues. CDR3 amino acids: CASSLNPDREAFF. Written as DNA, the CDR3 is TGTGCCAGCAGCTTAAATCCGGATAGGGAAGCTTTCTTT.

The chain recombines TRBV7-8 with TRBJ2-7; 10 bases fit TRBD1. CDR3 length: 16 residues. Germline CDR1 and CDR2: SGHVS and FQNEAQ. The junction had 9 bases not matched to a gene; V was cut back by 2 bases and J by 5 bases. In nucleotides, the CDR3 is TGTGCCAGCAGCTTATTAGGGGGACAGGGGAGGAACGAGCAGTACTTC. Its protein product is CASSLLGGQGRNEQYF. Looking up the rest from reference TRBV7-8 and TRBJ2-7 gives the full variable domain: GAGVSQSPRYKVAKRGQDVALRCDPISGHVSLFWYQQALGQGPEFLTYFQNEAQLDKSGLPSDRFFAERPEGSVSTLKIQRTQQEDSAVYLCASSLLGGQGRNEQYFGPGTRLTVT.

The chain combines TRBV9 with TRBJ1-6; TRBD1 is a possible D gene (6 bases). Germline values: CDR1 SGDLS, CDR2 YYNGEE. The V end lost 0 bases, the J end lost 11 bases, and 12 bases lay between the germline ends. The CDR3 totals 14 residues. Here the CDR3 reads CASSVEGGMTPLHF. The CDR3 DNA is TGTGCCAGCAGCGTAGAGGGGGGGATGACACCCCTCCACTTT.

The chain has TRBV9 and TRBJ1-2; no clear D gene. CDR3 size: 16 residues. Germline values: CDR1 SGDLS, CDR2 YYNGEE. V was trimmed by 0 bases and J by 2 bases, leaving 14 bases between them. CDR3 loop: CASSVAIAGTNYGYTF. The CDR3 bases are TGTGCCAGCAGCGTAGCTATAGCAGGAACGAACTATGGCTACACCTTC.

The CDR3 here is CASSDPGQGNNSPLHF. CDR3 in DNA: TGTGCCAGCAGTGATCCGGGACAGGGTAATAATTCACCCCTCCACTTT. The chain employs TRBV6-1 and TRBJ1-6; 9 positions agree with TRBD1. The CDR3 loop spans 16 amino acids. Germline CDR1 reads MNHNS; CDR2 reads SASEGT. The J segment lost 5 bases and the V segment lost 3 bases, leaving 5 bases of the junction unmatched.